A selection of T cell receptor beta chains follows, all from one sample in a study of T-cell reconstitution after alpha-beta-depleted transplantation in children. TCRdb re-called the PCR reads through MiXCR, storing one row per CDR3 protein. The sample records around 380,000 distinct CDR3 sequences, roughly a tenth being singletons. The specimen was PBMCs from the stem cell graft donor, collected from the stem cell graft. These receptors were obtained from a human donor who donated a stem cell graft to a child with acute myeloid leukemia. Both conserved end residues are part of each CDR3. D genes are given only for firm matches. Clone size is stated in some rows and not others, as once, few, many or a class when expanded.

size,J,V,D,CDR3
many,TRBJ1-6,TRBV7-2,-,CASSLATANNSPLHF
-,TRBJ2-7,TRBV6-2/TRBV6-3,-,CASSYIGGEQYF
-,TRBJ2-1,TRBV19,TRBD2,CASRKLAGWNEQFF
-,TRBJ2-5,TRBV7-2,TRBD2,CASSAQGLAGKTQYF
many,TRBJ2-1,TRBV6-2/TRBV6-3,TRBD1,CASSYSTGYEQFF
-,TRBJ2-1,TRBV18,TRBD2,CASDRGGAYNEQFF
-,TRBJ1-1,TRBV6-5,TRBD1,CASSYTRTGGWTEAFF
many,TRBJ1-5,TRBV5-6,TRBD1,CASSRDRGDSNQPQHF
few,TRBJ2-3,TRBV12-3/TRBV12-4,TRBD1,CASTLGQVSDTQYF
few,TRBJ2-1,TRBV12-5,-,CASGLSSLGENGEQFF
many,TRBJ1-6,TRBV3-1,-,CASRLGPINSPLHF
few,TRBJ2-7,TRBV9,-,CASSVDQGAPYEQYF
few,TRBJ1-5,TRBV6-1,TRBD1,CASSRDRGASQPQHF
many,TRBJ2-5,TRBV20-1,TRBD1,CSARDADRDRETQYF
-,TRBJ2-1,TRBV6-5,-,CASSYRRLTGTYNEQFF
-,TRBJ2-7,TRBV20-1,TRBD2,CGARGLATEQYF
-,TRBJ2-3,TRBV20-1,TRBD2,CSATSSGRTTDTQYF
many,TRBJ2-3,TRBV20-1,-,CSASDPGPSWSDTQYF
few,TRBJ2-7,TRBV29-1,-,CSVELLGVYEQYF
few,TRBJ2-7,TRBV14,-,CASSRRDDYEQYF
-,TRBJ2-2,TRBV6-1,TRBD2,CASLRLAGVRGTGELFF
-,TRBJ2-7,TRBV25-1,TRBD1,CASSDQGQGPYEQYF
many,TRBJ2-7,TRBV7-2,TRBD2,CASSAQSGSEQYF
many,TRBJ1-1,TRBV20-1,-,CSASSRMNTEAFF
few,TRBJ2-2,TRBV10-3,-,CAISGGAGATGELFF
-,TRBJ2-1,TRBV4-1,TRBD1,CASSQPRDRGNEQFF
few,TRBJ1-1,TRBV2,-,CASSDRDRSEAFF
-,TRBJ2-3,TRBV4-2,TRBD2,CASSLVAGTSTDTQYF
few,TRBJ2-5,TRBV15,-,CATSSQGRPTQYF
many,TRBJ2-7,TRBV15,-,CATSRDRSYEQYF
few,TRBJ2-1,TRBV20-1,TRBD2,CSARDGRAHEQFF
few,TRBJ2-1,TRBV29-1,-,CSGDLQSGNEQFF
few,TRBJ1-4,TRBV20-1,-,CSAPSRPPTEKLFF
many,TRBJ2-5,TRBV5-1,-,CASSLGTGTRQETQYF
-,TRBJ2-5,TRBV3-1,-,CASCQDHRNQETQYF
few,TRBJ2-1,TRBV7-9,-,CASSPPGVHEQFF
-,TRBJ2-3,TRBV20-1,TRBD2,CSATGLAADTQYF
few,TRBJ1-2,TRBV5-1,TRBD1,CASSLAGGGPYGYTF
few,TRBJ2-1,TRBV29-1,TRBD2,CSVEGRGEVFDEQFF
many,TRBJ2-1,TRBV24-1,TRBD1,CATSDPGTGTNEQFF